The 30 T cell receptor beta chains below were found in one sample sequenced in a study of T cells in Graves' hyperthyroidism and ophthalmopathy. Researchers amplified the TCR beta CDR3 regions from RNA transcripts. The TCR CDR3 was amplified in a first-round RT-PCR using the HTBI primer set. MiXCR, applied by TCRdb to the multiplex PCR reads, yields one record per CDR3 protein. The sample shows some 800,000 distinct CDR3 sequences, more than 30% of them seen only once. The sample comprised blood. The receptors stem from a young man with Graves' hyperthyroidism.

A note on this clonotype: Being one base from a much bigger clone, this may be a read error. V and J are TRBV7-9 and TRBJ1-5, with a weak D call TRBD1 (5 bases). Between the trimmed V and J ends, which lost 6 bases and 6 bases, there was a span of 15 bases. CDR1 is SEHNR, CDR2 FQNEAQ, per germline (reference sequence). This CDR3 is built from 14 residues. The CDR3 bases are TGTGCCAGCAGTCCCCACAGTAGGGGTCAGCCCCAGCATTTT. Translated: CASSPHSRGQPQHF.

This clonotype was found once. The V gene is TRBV29-1, the J gene TRBJ1-4; weak D call: TRBD1 (5 bases). The CDR3 runs 15 residues. Germline V gives CDR1 SQVTM, CDR2 ANQGSEA. Between the trimmed V and J ends, which lost 6 bases and 6 bases, there was a span of 20 bases. The CDR3 here is CSVIHSGDGDEKLFF. The DNA for the CDR3 is TGCAGCGTGATACATTCCGGGGACGGGGATGAAAAACTGTTTTTT.

Concerning this clonotype: A junction boundary mismatches the germline segment, possibly from a read error. The gene calls are TRBV7-9 and TRBJ1-5, with a weak D call TRBD1 (6 bases). This CDR3 comprises 15 residues. Germline-derived CDR1 and CDR2 are SEHNR and FQNEAQ (reference sequence). The CDR3 region is CAGSLGTWKLQPQHF. In DNA, the CDR3 is TGTGCCGGCAGCTTAGGGACATGGAAGTTGCAGCCCCAGCATTTT.

Points on this clonotype: A much bigger clone sits one base away, suggesting this may be a read error. The rearrangement joins TRBV7-8 to TRBJ1-1; TRBD1 agrees at 8 bases. The germline CDR1 and CDR2 sequences are SGHVS and FQNEAQ. The CDR3 extends over 15 amino acids. The CDR3 loop is CASSAQDRENTQAFF. DNA of the CDR3: TGTGCCAGCAGCGCCCAGGACAGGGAGAACACTCAAGCTTTCTTT.

J is TRBJ1-2 and V is TRBV20-1, with TRBD1 identical over 12 bases. Germline assignment: CDR1 DFQATT and CDR2 SNEGSKA (reference sequence). This CDR3 is built from 15 residues. V lost 2 bases to trimming and J lost 7 bases; unmatched junction nucleotides: 8. The CDR3 region is CSARTGTGGAFGYTF. The CDR3, as DNA: TGCAGTGCTAGAACCGGGACAGGGGGCGCGTTTGGCTACACCTTC.

This sequence joins TRBV7-2 and TRBJ2-5; tentatively, D is TRBD1 or TRBD2 (6 bases each). In germline, CDR1 is SGHTA, CDR2 FQGNSA. V dropped 4 bases and J dropped 4 bases, with 22 bases sitting between them. The CDR3 length is 17 residues. The CDR3 nucleotides are TGTGCCAGCAGCTCACCGAGGACTAATCCCAGGGGAGAGACCCAGTACTTC. Encoded protein: CASSSPRTNPRGETQYF. Supplemented by reference TRBV7-2 and TRBJ2-5, the full variable domain reads GAGVSQSPSNKVTEKGKDVELRCDPISGHTALYWYRQSLGQGLEFLIYFQGNSAPDKSGLPSDRFSAERTGGSVSTLTIQRTQQEDSAVYLCASSSPRTNPRGETQYFGPGTRLLVL.

This clonotype was counted many times. The rearrangement joins TRBV10-3 to TRBJ1-1; D not resolved. V lost 7 bases, J lost 0 bases, and 15 bases lay in between. CDR1 and CDR2 from the germline V gene are ENHRY and SYGVKD. The CDR3 is made up of 15 amino acids. CDR3 residues: CAIKVAPSLNTEAFF. CDR3 in DNA: TGTGCCATCAAGGTAGCGCCATCTTTGAACACTGAAGCTTTCTTT.

This clonotype was picked up one time. V is TRBV4-1 and J is TRBJ1-1; D not resolved. The CDR3 is 11 residues long. V dropped 2 bases and J dropped 10 bases, with 8 bases sitting between them. CDR1 and CDR2 from the germline V gene are MGHRA and YSYEKL. CDR3 residues: CASSQSEGAFF. CDR3 DNA: TGCGCCAGCAGCCAATCAGAGGGAGCTTTCTTT.

V is TRBV19 and J is TRBJ1-6, with D perhaps matching TRBD1 (5 bases). Germline V CDR1 and CDR2: LNHDA, SQIVND (reference sequence). CDR3 size: 17 residues. V dropped 3 bases and J dropped 6 bases, with 18 bases sitting between them. CDR3 DNA sequence: TGTGCCAGTAGTATCGGGGCATCCGAGGGTGGTAATTCACCCCTCCACTTT. Protein product: CASSIGASEGGNSPLHF.

The rearrangement links TRBV2 to TRBJ1-2; no firm D call. CDR3 size: 13 residues. In germline, CDR1 is SNHLY, CDR2 FYNNEI. V lost 4 bases to trimming and J lost 3 bases, with 9 bases between them. The CDR3 region has the DNA TGTGCCAGCAGTGTTCAGACTGACTATGGCTACACCTTC. Amino acids: CASSVQTDYGYTF.

The chain carries TRBV29-1 and TRBJ2-3; 7 bases align to TRBD2. This CDR3 is built from 17 residues. The V gene's germline CDR1 is SQVTM and CDR2 ANQGSEA. The V gene end was trimmed by 5 bases and the J gene end by 2 bases; junction bases not matched to a gene: 16. CDR3 protein: CSVPKEAGRPLTDTQYF. DNA of the CDR3: TGCAGCGTTCCGAAAGAAGCGGGACGTCCTCTCACAGATACGCAGTATTTT.

The V call is TRBV6-5, the J call TRBJ2-5; a possible D gene is TRBD2 (5 bases). Germline lookup yields CDR1 MNHEY and CDR2 SVGAGI. The CDR3 extends over 14 amino acids. V was pared by 2 bases and J by 5 bases, with 12 bases between. The CDR3 loop reads CASSYREVAETQYF. The CDR3 DNA is TGTGCCAGCAGTTACCGGGAAGTAGCCGAGACCCAGTACTTC.

This clonotype was seen a handful of times. The chain combines TRBV20-1 with TRBJ2-7; D possibly corresponds to TRBD1 (5 bases). Germline V gene data show CDR1 as DFQATT and CDR2 as SNEGSKA (reference sequence). The CDR3 is 13 amino acids. Trimming left V 0 bases short and J 3 bases short, with 9 bases between. CDR3 protein: CSARDVRGYEQYF. DNA for the CDR3: TGCAGTGCTAGAGATGTAAGGGGCTACGAGCAGTACTTC.

This clonotype has just a few counts. This chain joins TRBV5-5 and TRBJ2-5, with TRBD1 identical over 8 bases. The CDR3 has 14 residues. Per the germline V gene, CDR1 is SGHKS and CDR2 is YYEKEE (reference sequence). The ends lost 2 bases at V and 4 bases at J; junction bases unmatched: 4. Here the CDR3 reads CASSLVGTGETQYF. The CDR3 nucleotides read TGTGCCAGCAGCTTAGTCGGGACAGGAGAGACCCAGTACTTC.

This clonotype was counted ten times or more. The chain uses TRBV7-9 and TRBJ1-1; D may be TRBD1 (5 bases). Per the germline V gene, CDR1 is SEHNR and CDR2 is FQNEAQ (reference sequence). The CDR3 covers 14 residues. The V end was cut by 4 bases, the J end by 1 base, with 10 bases between. CDR3 DNA sequence: TGTGCCAGCAGCTCAGCCGACAGGAACACTGAAGCTTTCTTT. Its protein is CASSSADRNTEAFF.

This clonotype has a count of ten or more. The chain carries TRBV10-3 and TRBJ2-7; 13 nucleotides line up with TRBD2. V shed 10 bases and J 2 bases; nucleotides not matched to a gene: 2. The germline gives CDR1 ENHRY, CDR2 SYGVKD. This CDR3 comprises 13 residues. CDR3 coding DNA: TGTGCCACCGGACTAGCGGGAGCCTACGAGCAGTACTTC. Translated: CATGLAGAYEQYF.

As regards this clonotype: Just one base apart from a much larger clone, this may be a read error. The chain carries TRBV29-1 and TRBJ1-1; D gene unclear. Trimming left V 4 bases short and J 1 base short, with 10 bases between. CDR1 is SQVTM and CDR2 is ANQGSEA in the germline V gene. This CDR3 comprises 13 residues. CDR3 bases: TGCAGCGTTGCTAGGATTACGAACACTGAAGCTTTCTTT. Translating gives CSVARITNTEAFF.

This clonotype was detected many times. The CDR3 loop reads CASSPPGQGRETQYF. The CDR3 DNA reads TGTGCCAGCAGCCCTCCGGGACAAGGGCGGGAGACCCAGTACTTC. V is TRBV7-2 and J is TRBJ2-5; weak D call: TRBD1 (6 bases). The CDR3 has 15 residues. The ends were cut back, 5 bases at V and 5 bases at J, with 18 bases in the middle. The germline gives CDR1 SGHTA, CDR2 FQGNSA.

The sample holds a few counts of this clonotype. The rearrangement uses TRBV9 and TRBJ2-2; D gene ambiguous. V was cut by 2 bases and J by 1 base, with 9 bases left in between. The CDR3 totals 15 residues. CDR1 and CDR2 from the germline V gene are SGDLS and YYNGEE. CDR3 coding DNA: TGTGCCAGCAGCGTCCTGGACCAGAACACCGGGGAGCTGTTTTTT. Translating it yields CASSVLDQNTGELFF.

This clonotype was found many times. The chain uses TRBV19 and TRBJ1-2; D is ambiguous. V lost 4 bases, J lost 4 bases, and 7 bases lay in between. CDR3 length: 12 amino acids. Germline lookup yields CDR1 LNHDA and CDR2 SQIVND (reference sequence). CDR3 sequence (DNA): TGTGCCAGTAGTAAGACCGGCTATGGCTACACCTTC. Amino acid sequence: CASSKTGYGYTF.

J is TRBJ2-7 and V is TRBV5-1; 15 nucleotides align to TRBD2. In germline, CDR1 is SGHRS, CDR2 YFSETQ. V lost 4 bases and J lost 6; bases outside the gene matches: 2. The CDR3 is 14 amino acids. CDR3 nucleotide sequence: TGCGCCAGCAGCGAGGGACTAGCGGGAGGCGAGCAGTACTTC. Encoded protein: CASSEGLAGGEQYF.

The chain has TRBV7-2 and TRBJ1-3; no firm D call. Per the germline V gene, CDR1 is SGHTA and CDR2 is FQGNSA. The germline V and J ends were trimmed by 5 bases and 3 bases, with 17 bases remaining between them. The length of the CDR3 is 16 residues. The CDR3 bases are TGTGCCAGCAGCCAGCGAGTAGCGGGATATGGAAACACCATATATTTT. Translated: CASSQRVAGYGNTIYF.

This clonotype has more than one count but fewer than ten. For the CDR3, the DNA is TGTGCCAGTAGTATAACGGACGGAAACTATGGCTACACCTTC. Translation: CASSITDGNYGYTF. The V and J genes are TRBV19 and TRBJ1-2; D uncertain. The V and J ends lost 2 bases and 2 bases respectively, with 9 bases between them. This CDR3 is built from 14 residues. Germline V CDR1 and CDR2: LNHDA, SQIVND (reference sequence).

The rearrangement links TRBV7-2 to TRBJ2-3; a possible D gene is TRBD2 (6 bases). Germline V gene lookup returns CDR1 SGHTA and CDR2 FQGNSA. V lost 5 bases and J lost 0, with 18 bases in between. The CDR3 consists of 17 residues. The CDR3 DNA sequence: TGTGCCAGCAGCCTAGGGGATCGGGGGTTGAGCACAGATACGCAGTATTTT. Its protein is CASSLGDRGLSTDTQYF.

Concerning this clonotype itself: The junction departs from the called germline gene at one end, perhaps through a read error. The CDR3 bases are TGCGCCGGCAGCCAAGATTGGCAGGGAAGGGAGACCCAGTACTTC. Translated: CAGSQDWQGRETQYF. This chain connects TRBV4-1 to TRBJ2-5, with D possibly TRBD1 on 5 matching bases. Germline CDR1 and CDR2: MGHRA and YSYEKL. The CDR3 runs to 15 residues.

The chain carries TRBV11-2 and TRBJ1-1, with TRBD1 identical over 7 bases. V gave up 6 bases and J gave up 1 base; unmatched junction bases: 5. CDR3 length: 14 residues. Germline values: CDR1 SGHAT, CDR2 FQNNGV. The CDR3 DNA reads TGTGCCAGCAGGACAGGGAGGGAGAACACTGAAGCTTTCTTT. Amino acid sequence: CASRTGRENTEAFF.

This clonotype has a count of ten or more. The chain couples TRBV19 to TRBJ1-6; D uncertain. CDR3 length equals 13 residues. V gave up 5 bases and J gave up 7 bases, with 9 bases separating them. The germline gives CDR1 LNHDA, CDR2 SQIVND (reference sequence). The CDR3 bases are TGTGCCAGTAGTTCCGAACGAAATTCACCCCTCCACTTT. This sequence encodes CASSSERNSPLHF. Looking up the rest from reference TRBV19 and TRBJ1-6 gives the full variable domain: DGGITQSPKYLFRKEGQNVTLSCEQNLNHDAMYWYRQDPGQGLRLIYYSQIVNDFQKGDIAEGYSVSREKKESFPLTVTSAQKNPTAFYLCASSSERNSPLHFGNGTRLTVT.

The CDR3: CSARTVNSYEQYF. For the CDR3, the DNA is TGCAGTGCTAGGACTGTCAACTCCTACGAGCAGTACTTC. The V and J genes are TRBV20-1 and TRBJ2-7, with unresolved D. In germline, CDR1 is DFQATT, CDR2 SNEGSKA (reference sequence). Trimming stripped 3 bases from V and 0 bases from J, with 9 bases between. The CDR3 is 13 amino acids.

This clonotype was found a few times. The CDR3, as DNA: TGCGCCAGCAGCCATGGACAGAATAATTCACCCCTCCACTTT. Protein product: CASSHGQNNSPLHF. This chain links TRBV4-1 with TRBJ1-6, with D tentatively TRBD1 (6 bases). V was cut by 3 bases and J by 5 bases, with 8 bases left in between. Germline loops: CDR1 MGHRA, CDR2 YSYEKL. CDR3 length equals 14 residues.

This clonotype has more than one count but fewer than ten. The V gene is TRBV7-2, the J gene TRBJ2-5; no definite D call. This CDR3 contains 14 residues. Germline lookup yields CDR1 SGHTA and CDR2 FQGNSA. V dropped 4 bases and J dropped 2 bases, with 11 bases sitting between them. The CDR3: CASSYRQVQETQYF. CDR3 nucleotide sequence: TGTGCCAGCAGCTATCGGCAGGTTCAAGAGACCCAGTACTTC.